The 19 T cell receptor beta chains reported below all come from one sample, sequenced in a study of cytomegalovirus exposure and HLA in healthy donors. Measured with immunoSEQ multiplex PCR; TCRdb has only the in-frame clones, and not every one. The repertoire includes some 210,000 clones, roughly 84% of them detected once, and approximately 2% sits in the top ten. The sequenced sample consisted of PBMCs. These receptors came from a woman between 18 and 29 years old in good health and CMV-seropositive.

The gene calls are TRBV4-1 and TRBJ2-3; TRBD1 might be the D (7 bases). This CDR3 has 17 residues. V dropped 4 bases and J dropped 3 bases, with 20 bases sitting between them. CDR1 MGHRA and CDR2 YSYEKL come from the germline V gene. DNA for the CDR3: TGCGCCAGCAGCCGCTTACCAGGGGGGAGTGGAACAGATACGCAGTATTTT. Its translation: CASSRLPGGSGTDTQYF.

In its sample, this clone was seen a few times. The CDR3, as DNA: TGCGCCAGCGGACTCGATGGCTCCCTCTATGGCTACACCTTC. Its protein is CASGLDGSLYGYTF. The chain links TRBV5-1 to TRBJ1-2; D unresolved. There are 14 residues in the CDR3. Germline CDR1 reads SGHRS; CDR2 reads YFSETQ. V lost 7 bases, J lost 4 bases, and 17 bases lay in between.

The chain links TRBV10-1 to TRBJ2-4; 10 nucleotides match TRBD2. The CDR3 extends over 17 amino acids. Germline CDR1 WNHNN, CDR2 SYGVQD (reference sequence). CDR3 sequence reads: CAQREGPPSLVKNIQYF. In DNA form, the CDR3 reads TGCGCGCAGCGGGAGGGCCCACCTTCTTTAGTCAAAAACATTCAGTACTTC.

The V gene is TRBV6-6, the J gene TRBJ1-2; maybe TRBD1 (5 bases). Per the germline V gene, CDR1 is MNHNY and CDR2 is SVGAGI (reference sequence). The CDR3 extends over 14 amino acids. Trimming removed 0 bases from V and 7 bases from J, with 12 bases in between. The CDR3 DNA reads as TGTGCCAGCAGTTACTCGAAAGGGGTCGGTGGCTACACCTTC. It yields the protein CASSYSKGVGGYTF.

This chain uses TRBV19 with TRBJ2-2; no reliable D call. The germline gives CDR1 LNHDA, CDR2 SQIVND (reference sequence). This CDR3 spans 13 amino acids. Trimming took off 1 base at V and 2 bases at J, with 2 bases between the two ends. The CDR3 is CASSIVNTGELFF. As DNA, the CDR3 is TGTGCCAGTAGTATAGTAAACACCGGGGAGCTGTTTTTT.

The chain is built from TRBV6-5 and TRBJ2-1, with 12 bases matching TRBD2. The CDR3 has 15 residues. In germline, CDR1 is MNHEY, CDR2 SVGAGI. V was clipped by 0 bases and J by 9 bases; unmatched bases: 3. CDR3 sequence reads: CASSYSLAGGREQFF. CDR3 DNA sequence: TGTGCCAGCAGTTACTCACTAGCGGGAGGTCGTGAGCAGTTCTTC.

The V and J genes are TRBV27 and TRBJ1-5, with TRBD1 matching 8 bases. Germline V lookup: CDR1 MNHEY, CDR2 SMNVEV (reference sequence). Trimming at V came to 3 bases and at J to 4 bases, leaving 2 bases not matched to a gene. CDR3 size: 14 residues. Here the CDR3 reads CASSLGQVNQPQHF. The CDR3 nucleotides read TGTGCCAGCAGTTTGGGACAGGTTAATCAGCCCCAGCATTTT.

The genes are TRBV11-2 and TRBJ2-7; 10 bases map to TRBD2. Germline assignment: CDR1 SGHAT and CDR2 FQNNGV. The V segment lost 3 bases and the J segment 7 bases; nucleotides outside the gene matches: 6. The CDR3 runs to 14 residues. CDR3 loop: CASSFLAGVREQYF. The CDR3 bases are TGTGCCAGCAGCTTCCTAGCGGGAGTGAGGGAGCAGTACTTC. Drawing the rest from reference TRBV11-2 and TRBJ2-7, the complete variable domain is EAGVAQSPRYKIIEKRQSVAFWCNPISGHATLYWYQQILGQGPKLLIQFQNNGVVDDSQLPKDRFSAERLKGVDSTLKIQPAKLEDSAVYLCASSFLAGVREQYFGPGTRLTVT.

The CDR3 here is CASSRGTSRYNEQFF. In nucleotides, the CDR3 is TGTGCCAGCAGCCGCGGGACTAGCAGATACAATGAGCAGTTCTTC. The chain joins TRBV7-8 to TRBJ2-1; 9 bases are shared with TRBD2. Germline trimming cut 5 bases from V and 4 bases from J; bases unmatched to any gene: 6. The CDR3 has 15 residues. Germline V gene lookup returns CDR1 SGHVS and CDR2 FQNEAQ.

This rearrangement joins TRBV27 to TRBJ2-1; TRBD2 matches at 7 bases. The CDR3 is 15 amino acids. The V and J ends lost 7 bases and 2 bases, in that order; junction bases with no gene match: 8. The germline V gene encodes CDR1 MNHEY and CDR2 SMNVEV (reference sequence). The CDR3 DNA reads as TGTGCCAGCACTCTGGGGGGAGGGCCCTACAATGAGCAGTTCTTC. Translation: CASTLGGGPYNEQFF.

This rearrangement joins TRBV28 to TRBJ2-7; D may be TRBD2 (6 bases). Germline loops: CDR1 MDHEN, CDR2 SYDVKM. This CDR3 has 13 amino acids. V dropped 3 bases and J dropped 6 bases, with 12 bases sitting between them. CDR3 sequence reads: CASSLWGRFEQYF. The CDR3 nucleotides read TGTGCCAGCAGTTTGTGGGGGAGGTTCGAGCAGTACTTC.

The chain is built from TRBV29-1 and TRBJ2-1, with 7 positions matching TRBD2. Germline CDR1 is SQVTM and CDR2 is ANQGSEA. The CDR3 runs to 15 residues. V lost 0 bases and J lost 1; bases outside the gene matches: 3. For the CDR3, the DNA is TGCAGCGTTGAAGATCACGGGAGGTCCTACAATGAGCAGTTCTTC. This translates into CSVEDHGRSYNEQFF.

The V call is TRBV9, the J call TRBJ2-2; possibly TRBD2 for D (6 bases). Germline loops: CDR1 SGDLS, CDR2 YYNGEE. The V end was cut by 4 bases, the J end by 2 bases, with 12 bases between. The CDR3 covers 15 residues. CDR3 coding DNA: TGTGCCAGCAGCCCGCCGGGACTCAACACCGGGGAGCTGTTTTTT. Its translation is CASSPPGLNTGELFF. Complete variable domain (other parts from reference TRBV9 and TRBJ2-2): DSGVTQTPKHLITATGQRVTLRCSPRSGDLSVYWYQQSLDQGLQFLIQYYNGEERAKGNILERFSAQQFPDLHSELNLSSLELGDSALYFCASSPPGLNTGELFFGEGSRLTVL.

The rearrangement links TRBV6-5 to TRBJ2-7; D is possibly TRBD2 (5 bases). Trimming left V 2 bases short and J 0 bases short, with 5 bases between. CDR3 length equals 13 residues. CDR1 and CDR2 (germline): MNHEY, SVGAGI. The CDR3 is CASSYAGSYEQYF. For the CDR3, the DNA is TGTGCCAGCAGTTACGCGGGCTCCTACGAGCAGTACTTC.

The V gene is TRBV5-1, the J gene TRBJ2-3; TRBD1 matches at 8 bases. The CDR3 has 16 amino acids. Germline V gives CDR1 SGHRS, CDR2 YFSETQ. V was clipped by 4 bases and J by 4 bases; unmatched bases: 11. The CDR3 DNA follows: TGCGCCAGCAGCGTGGATATTGACAGGGGACCAGATACGCAGTATTTT. As protein: CASSVDIDRGPDTQYF. The full variable domain, in which reference TRBV5-1 and TRBJ2-3 provide the parts outside the CDR3, is KAGVTQTPRYLIKTRGQQVTLSCSPISGHRSVSWYQQTPGQGLQFLFEYFSETQRNKGNFPGRFSGRQFSNSRSEMNVSTLELGDSALYLCASSVDIDRGPDTQYFGPGTRLTVL.

V usage is TRBV28 and J usage is TRBJ2-7; a weak D match, TRBD2 (6 bases). Germline V lookup: CDR1 MDHEN, CDR2 SYDVKM. The V end lost 6 bases, the J end lost 5 bases, and 23 bases lay between the germline ends. This CDR3 is 16 amino acids long. DNA for the CDR3: TGTGCCAGCAGCAAAAAGCCGTGGCTAGGAGGGAACGAGCAGTACTTC. Its protein product is CASSKKPWLGGNEQYF. Looking up the rest from reference TRBV28 and TRBJ2-7 gives the full variable domain: DVKVTQSSRYLVKRTGEKVFLECVQDMDHENMFWYRQDPGLGLRLIYFSYDVKMKEKGDIPEGYSVSREKKERFSLILESASTNQTSMYLCASSKKPWLGGNEQYFGPGTRLTVT.

This chain connects TRBV9 to TRBJ2-7; D not resolved. The CDR3 covers 15 residues. The V gene's germline CDR1 is SGDLS and CDR2 YYNGEE. V was pared by 2 bases and J by 3 bases, with 15 bases between. The CDR3 DNA reads as TGTGCCAGCAGCGTTGGAGATTCCCTCCTCTACGAGCAGTACTTC. Translation: CASSVGDSLLYEQYF.

V usage is TRBV5-1 and J usage is TRBJ2-7, with D perhaps matching TRBD1 (5 bases). The length of the CDR3 is 13 residues. Trimming removed 2 bases from V and 2 bases from J, with 8 bases in between. The germline gives CDR1 SGHRS, CDR2 YFSETQ. Here the CDR3 DNA reads TGCGCCAGCAGCTTTGGGGCACCCTACGAGCAGTACTTC. Its protein product is CASSFGAPYEQYF.

This clone appeared once. This rearrangement joins TRBV10-3 to TRBJ2-7, with TRBD2 matching 7 bases. The CDR3 has 13 residues. CDR1 and CDR2 from the germline V gene are ENHRY and SYGVKD. Germline trimming cut 9 bases from V and 2 bases from J; bases unmatched to any gene: 7. In DNA form, the CDR3 reads TGTGCCATAAGGCCTAGCGGCGCCTACGAGCAGTACTTC. Amino acids: CAIRPSGAYEQYF.